This record covers a single T cell receptor beta chain. The CDR3 runs 14 residues. CDR1 and CDR2 (germline): MGHDK, SYGVNS. The V and J ends lost 4 bases and 2 bases respectively, with 10 bases between them. The sample is drawn from a study of CD8+ T cells in alopecia areata. Treatment here: oral pan-JAK inhibitor, 5-10 mg twice daily. cDNA reverse transcribed from extracted RNA served as the sequencing template. Using immunoSEQ multiplex PCR, the repertoire was profiled, and TCRdb retains in-frame clones only, with some absent. The sample carries about 250,000 clones, 60% recorded once. The receptor was isolated from a human donor with alopecia areata. The sequencing used CD4+ T cells sorted from blood, collected at week 52, from a patient treated with tofacitinib. The chain uses TRBV25-1 and TRBJ2-3; D unclear. CDR3 bases: TGTGCCAGCAGTGTTTCCTCAAACACAGATACGCAGTATTTT. Protein: CASSVSSNTDTQYF.